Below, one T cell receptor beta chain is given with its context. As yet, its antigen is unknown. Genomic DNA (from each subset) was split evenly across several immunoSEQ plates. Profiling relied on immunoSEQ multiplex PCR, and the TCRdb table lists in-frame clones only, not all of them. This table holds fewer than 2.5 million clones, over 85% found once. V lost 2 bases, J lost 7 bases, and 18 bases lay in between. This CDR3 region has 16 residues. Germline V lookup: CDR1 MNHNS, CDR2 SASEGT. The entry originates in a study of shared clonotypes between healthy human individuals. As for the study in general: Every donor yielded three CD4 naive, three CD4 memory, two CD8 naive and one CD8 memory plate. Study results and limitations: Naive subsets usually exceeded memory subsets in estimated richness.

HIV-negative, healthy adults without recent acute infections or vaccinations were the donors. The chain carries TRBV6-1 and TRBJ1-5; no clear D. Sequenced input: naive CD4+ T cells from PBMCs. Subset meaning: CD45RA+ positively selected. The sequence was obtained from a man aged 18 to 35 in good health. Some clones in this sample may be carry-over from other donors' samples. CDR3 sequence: CASSESWTDGRQPQHF. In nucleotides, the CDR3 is TGTGCCAGCAGTGAATCTTGGACCGACGGAAGGCAGCCCCAGCATTTT.